The rows below give T cell receptor beta chains drawn from one sample of a study of CXCR3 chemokines and chemotherapy response in bladder cancer. MiXCR, applied by TCRdb to the PCR reads, yields one record per CDR3 protein. The sample has approximately 13,000 distinct CDR3 sequences; around 12% are singletons. Sampling was conducted from a patient whose treatment included neoadjuvant chemotherapy. The source of these receptors is a human donor with bladder cancer that did not respond to neoadjuvant chemotherapy. The CDR3 runs from the conserved cysteine through the conserved F or W. The D gene is left open where the match is weak. The size entry is marked missing in some rows and otherwise reads once, few, many or a size class.

CDR3 length	D gene	V gene	clone size	J gene	CDR3 DNA	CDR3 protein
13	NA	TRBV19	many	TRBJ1-1	TGTGCCAGTAGTTCCCCTCAAACTCTTGTGGCTTTCTTT	CASSSPQTLVAFF
14	NA	TRBV19	many	TRBJ2-2	TGTGCCAGTAGTAAGGACTGGTCGGCCGGGGAGCTGTTTTTT	CASSKDWSAGELFF
16	TRBD1	TRBV5-4	many	TRBJ1-1	TGTGCCAGCAGCTCCGGACAGGGTAAAAGAGCCACTGAAGCTTTCTTT	CASSSGQGKRATEAFF
16	NA	TRBV19	medium-sized	TRBJ1-2	TGTGCCAGTAGAAGATTAGCGGTCGGCCCTAGGTATGGCTACACCTTC	CASRRLAVGPRYGYTF
13	NA	TRBV5-6	medium-sized	TRBJ2-3	TGTGCCAGCAGCTTGCGGGGCACAGATACGCAGTATTTT	CASSLRGTDTQYF
17	TRBD1	TRBV5-4	few	TRBJ2-1	TGTGCCAGCAGCTTTCACCGGGGACAGGGGGCGAGGTATGAGCAGTTCTTC	CASSFHRGQGARYEQFF
20	NA	TRBV7-2	many	TRBJ2-1	TGTGCCAGCAGCTTAGTGGGTTTTGAGGGGTTTCGTTCGGGAGTAAATGAGCAGTTCTTC	CASSLVGFEGFRSGVNEQFF
13	NA	TRBV5-6	many	TRBJ2-5	TGTGCCAGCAGCTCCACAGTACAAGAGACCCAGTACTTC	CASSSTVQETQYF
15	NA	TRBV18	many	TRBJ2-1	TGTGCCAGCTCTCGTCCGCAGCCCTCGAATGACGAGCAGTTCTTC	CASSRPQPSNDEQFF
13	NA	TRBV20-1	NA	TRBJ2-3	TGCAGTGTCCTAGCGAGAAGCACAGATACGCAGTATTTT	CSVLARSTDTQYF
15	NA	TRBV28	many	TRBJ2-3	TGTGCCAGCAGTCAGAGCGGGTCTAGCACAGATACGCAGTATTTT	CASSQSGSSTDTQYF
15	NA	TRBV6-5	once	TRBJ1-5	TGTGCCAGCAGTTCTAGGGCTCAGGGTGATCAGCCCCGGCATTTT	CASSSRAQGDQPRHF
14	TRBD1	TRBV7-9	many	TRBJ1-1	TGTGCCAGCAGCACCTTGCGTCAGGGGGCGAGGGCTTTCTTT	CASSTLRQGARAFF
12	TRBD1	TRBV28	many	TRBJ2-5	TGTGCCAGCAGGACAGGGGTAGAGACCCAGTACTTC	CASRTGVETQYF
12	TRBD1	TRBV20-1	few	TRBJ2-3	TGCAGTGCACCGACAGGGCCAGATACGCAGTATTTT	CSAPTGPDTQYF
16	NA	TRBV18	many	TRBJ1-3	TGTGCCAGCTCAGAGACCCCGGGACCGGAAGGAAACACCATATATTTT	CASSETPGPEGNTIYF
14	NA	TRBV7-9	medium-sized	TRBJ2-3	TGTGCCCTCAGAAGGGGGGGCCTCACAGATACGCAGTATTTT	CALRRGGLTDTQYF
14	NA	TRBV5-4	many	TRBJ2-5	TGTGCCAGCAGCCAAGCGGTGCCCCAAGAGACCCAGTACTTC	CASSQAVPQETQYF
15	TRBD1	TRBV24-1	many	TRBJ2-3	TGTGCCACCAGTGATCGGGGGACAGGGCGGGATACGCAGTATTTT	CATSDRGTGRDTQYF
11	NA	TRBV7-9	many	TRBJ2-3	TGTGCCAGCAGCCCGCGGGATACGCAGTATTTT	CASSPRDTQYF
18	TRBD1	TRBV6-1	NA	TRBJ1-1	TGTGCCAGCAGTGGACCCGGGACAGGGAGAGGACGGAAAACTGAAGCTTTCTTT	CASSGPGTGRGRKTEAFF
14	NA	TRBV5-4	many	TRBJ1-6	TGTGCCAGCAGCTTGGGACAGACTAATTCACCCCTCCACTTT	CASSLGQTNSPLHF